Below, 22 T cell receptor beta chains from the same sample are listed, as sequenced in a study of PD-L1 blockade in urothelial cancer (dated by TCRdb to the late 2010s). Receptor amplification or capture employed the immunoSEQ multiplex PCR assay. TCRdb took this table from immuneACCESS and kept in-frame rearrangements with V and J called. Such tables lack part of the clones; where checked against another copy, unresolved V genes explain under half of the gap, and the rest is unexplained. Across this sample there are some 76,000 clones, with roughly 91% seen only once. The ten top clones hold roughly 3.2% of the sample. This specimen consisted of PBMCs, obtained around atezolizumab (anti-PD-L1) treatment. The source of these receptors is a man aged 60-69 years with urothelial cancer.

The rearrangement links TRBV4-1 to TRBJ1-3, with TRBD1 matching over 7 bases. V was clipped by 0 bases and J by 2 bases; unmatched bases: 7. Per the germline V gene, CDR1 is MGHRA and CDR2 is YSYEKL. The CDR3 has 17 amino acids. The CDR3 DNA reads TGCGCCAGCAGCCAAGAAGGGAACAGGGGCCCTGGAAACACCATATATTTT. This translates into CASSQEGNRGPGNTIYF.

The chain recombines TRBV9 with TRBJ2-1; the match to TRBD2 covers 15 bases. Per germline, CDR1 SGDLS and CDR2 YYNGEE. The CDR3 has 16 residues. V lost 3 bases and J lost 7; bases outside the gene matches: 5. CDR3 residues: CASSGTGTSGGNEQFF. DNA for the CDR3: TGTGCCAGCAGCGGGACCGGGACTAGCGGGGGGAATGAGCAGTTCTTC.

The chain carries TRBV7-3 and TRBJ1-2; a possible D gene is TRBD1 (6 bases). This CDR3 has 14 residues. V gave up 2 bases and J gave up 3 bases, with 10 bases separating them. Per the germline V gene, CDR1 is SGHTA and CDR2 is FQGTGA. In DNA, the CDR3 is TGTGCCAGCAGCTTATCAGCAGGGGACTATGGCTACACCTTC. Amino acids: CASSLSAGDYGYTF.

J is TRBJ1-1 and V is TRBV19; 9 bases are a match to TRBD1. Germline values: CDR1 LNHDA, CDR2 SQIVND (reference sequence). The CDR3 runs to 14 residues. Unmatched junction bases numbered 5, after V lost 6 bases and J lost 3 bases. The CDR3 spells CASSRDRADTEAFF. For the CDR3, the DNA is TGTGCCAGTAGCCGGGACAGGGCGGACACTGAAGCTTTCTTT.

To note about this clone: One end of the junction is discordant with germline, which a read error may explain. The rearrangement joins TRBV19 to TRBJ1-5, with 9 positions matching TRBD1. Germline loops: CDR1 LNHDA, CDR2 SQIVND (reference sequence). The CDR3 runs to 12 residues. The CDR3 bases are TGTGCCAGTGGACAGGGGCTTAATATTATGTATTTT. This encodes CASGQGLNIMYF.

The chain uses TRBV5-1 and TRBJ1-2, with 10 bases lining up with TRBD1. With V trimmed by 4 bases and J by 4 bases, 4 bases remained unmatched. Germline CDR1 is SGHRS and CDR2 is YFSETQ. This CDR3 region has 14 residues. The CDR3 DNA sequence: TGCGCCAGCAGCACCCGGACAGGGGGCTATGGCTACACCTTC. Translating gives CASSTRTGGYGYTF. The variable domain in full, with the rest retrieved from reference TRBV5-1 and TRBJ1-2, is KAGVTQTPRYLIKTRGQQVTLSCSPISGHRSVSWYQQTPGQGLQFLFEYFSETQRNKGNFPGRFSGRQFSNSRSEMNVSTLELGDSALYLCASSTRTGGYGYTFGSGTRLTVV.

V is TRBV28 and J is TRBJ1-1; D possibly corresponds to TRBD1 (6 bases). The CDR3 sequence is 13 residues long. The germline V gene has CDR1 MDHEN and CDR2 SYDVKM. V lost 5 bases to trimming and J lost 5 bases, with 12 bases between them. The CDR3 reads CASSIGGRTEAFF. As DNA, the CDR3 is TGTGCCAGCAGTATCGGGGGGCGAACTGAAGCTTTCTTT.

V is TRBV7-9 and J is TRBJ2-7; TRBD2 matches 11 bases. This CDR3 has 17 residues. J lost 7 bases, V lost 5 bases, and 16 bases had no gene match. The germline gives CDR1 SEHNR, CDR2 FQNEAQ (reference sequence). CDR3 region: CASSPRGTSGLLREQYF. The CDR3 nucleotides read TGTGCCAGCAGCCCTAGGGGGACTAGCGGATTATTACGGGAGCAGTACTTC. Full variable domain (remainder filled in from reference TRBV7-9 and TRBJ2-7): DTGVSQNPRHKITKRGQNVTFRCDPISEHNRLYWYRQTLGQGPEFLTYFQNEAQLEKSRLLSDRFSAERPKGSFSTLEIQRTEQGDSAMYLCASSPRGTSGLLREQYFGPGTRLTVT.

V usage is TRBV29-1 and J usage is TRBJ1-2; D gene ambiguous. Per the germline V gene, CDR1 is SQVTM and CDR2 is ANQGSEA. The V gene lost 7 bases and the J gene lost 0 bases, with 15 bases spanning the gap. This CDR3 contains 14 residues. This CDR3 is CSAHLKAPNYGYTF. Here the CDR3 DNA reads TGCAGCGCCCATTTAAAAGCCCCTAACTATGGCTACACCTTC.

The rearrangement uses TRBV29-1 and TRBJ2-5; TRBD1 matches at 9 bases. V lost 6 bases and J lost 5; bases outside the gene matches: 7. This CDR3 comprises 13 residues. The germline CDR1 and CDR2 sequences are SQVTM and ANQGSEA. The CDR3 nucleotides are TGCAGCGTGACCGGGACAGGGATGGAGACCCAGTACTTC. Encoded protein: CSVTGTGMETQYF. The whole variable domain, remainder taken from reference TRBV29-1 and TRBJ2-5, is SAVISQKPSRDICQRGTSLTIQCQVDSQVTMMFWYRQQPGQSLTLIATANQGSEATYESGFVIDKFPISRPNLTFSTLTVSNMSPEDSSIYLCSVTGTGMETQYFGPGTRLLVL.

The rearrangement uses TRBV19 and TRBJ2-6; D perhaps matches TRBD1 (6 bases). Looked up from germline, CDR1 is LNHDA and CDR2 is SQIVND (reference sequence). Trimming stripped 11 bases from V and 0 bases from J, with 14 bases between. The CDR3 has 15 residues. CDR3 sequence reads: CAATGQNSGANVLTF. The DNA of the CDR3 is TGTGCCGCGACCGGACAGAACTCTGGGGCCAACGTCCTGACTTTC.

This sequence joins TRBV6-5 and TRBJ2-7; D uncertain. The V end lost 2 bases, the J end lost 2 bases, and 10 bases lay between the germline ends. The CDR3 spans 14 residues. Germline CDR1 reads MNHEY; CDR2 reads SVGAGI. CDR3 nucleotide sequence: TGTGCCAGCAGTTACAGAAGAGTCCCCTACGAGCAGTACTTC. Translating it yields CASSYRRVPYEQYF.

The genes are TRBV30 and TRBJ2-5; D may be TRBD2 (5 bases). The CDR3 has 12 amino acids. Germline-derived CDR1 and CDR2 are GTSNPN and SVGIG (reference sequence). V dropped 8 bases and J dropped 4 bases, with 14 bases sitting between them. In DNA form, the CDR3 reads TGTGCCAGAGGGCATCGGGGAGAGACCCAGTACTTC. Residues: CARGHRGETQYF.

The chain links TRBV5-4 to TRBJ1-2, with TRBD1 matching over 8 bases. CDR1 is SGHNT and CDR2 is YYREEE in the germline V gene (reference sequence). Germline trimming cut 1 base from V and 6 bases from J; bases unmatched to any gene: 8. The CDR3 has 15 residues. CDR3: CASSLRAGGIDGYTF. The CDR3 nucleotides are TGTGCCAGCAGCTTGCGGGCAGGGGGCATCGATGGCTACACCTTC.

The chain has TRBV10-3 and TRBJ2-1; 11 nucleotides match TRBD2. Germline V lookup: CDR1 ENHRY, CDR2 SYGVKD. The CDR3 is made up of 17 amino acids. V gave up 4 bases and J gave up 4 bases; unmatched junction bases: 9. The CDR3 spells CAISGGFSSGGYNEQFF. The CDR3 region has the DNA TGTGCCATCAGTGGGGGATTCTCTAGCGGGGGGTACAATGAGCAGTTCTTC.

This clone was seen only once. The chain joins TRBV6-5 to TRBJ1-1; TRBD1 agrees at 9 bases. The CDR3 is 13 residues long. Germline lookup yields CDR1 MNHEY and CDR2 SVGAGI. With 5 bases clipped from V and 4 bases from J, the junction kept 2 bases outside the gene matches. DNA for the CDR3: TGTGCCAGCAGTACGGGACAGGGCACTGAAGCTTTCTTT. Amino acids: CASSTGQGTEAFF.

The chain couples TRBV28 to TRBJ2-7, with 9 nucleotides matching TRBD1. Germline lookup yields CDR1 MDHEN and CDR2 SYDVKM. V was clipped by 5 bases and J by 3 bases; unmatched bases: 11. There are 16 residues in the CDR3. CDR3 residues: CASSTLGTGIYYEQYF. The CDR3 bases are TGTGCCAGCAGTACCCTCGGGACAGGGATATACTACGAGCAGTACTTC.

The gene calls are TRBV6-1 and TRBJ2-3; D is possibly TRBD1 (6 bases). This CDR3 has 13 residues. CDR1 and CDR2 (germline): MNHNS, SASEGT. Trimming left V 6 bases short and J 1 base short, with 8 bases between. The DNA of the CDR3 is TGTGCCAGCAGGGCAGGGGGCACAGATACGCAGTATTTT. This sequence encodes CASRAGGTDTQYF.

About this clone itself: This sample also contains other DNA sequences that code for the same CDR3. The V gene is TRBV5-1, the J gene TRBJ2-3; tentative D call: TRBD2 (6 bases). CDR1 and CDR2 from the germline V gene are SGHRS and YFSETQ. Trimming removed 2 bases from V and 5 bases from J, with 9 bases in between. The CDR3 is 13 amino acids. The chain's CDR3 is CASSLPGGDTQYF. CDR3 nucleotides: TGCGCCAGCAGCTTACCCGGGGGAGATACGCAGTATTTT.

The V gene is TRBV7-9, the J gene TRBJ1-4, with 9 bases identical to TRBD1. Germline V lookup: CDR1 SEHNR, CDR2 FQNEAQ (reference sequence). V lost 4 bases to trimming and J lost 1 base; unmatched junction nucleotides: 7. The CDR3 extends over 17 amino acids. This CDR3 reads CASSSGQGLGTNEKLFF. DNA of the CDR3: TGTGCCAGCAGCTCCGGACAGGGGTTAGGAACTAATGAAAAACTGTTTTTT.

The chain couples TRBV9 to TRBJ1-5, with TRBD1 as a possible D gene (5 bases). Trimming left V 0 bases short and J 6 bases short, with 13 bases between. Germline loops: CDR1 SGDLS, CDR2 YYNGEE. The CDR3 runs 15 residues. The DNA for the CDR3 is TGTGCCAGCAGCGTAGGGGGCCAAACCTTTCAGCCCCAGCATTTT. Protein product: CASSVGGQTFQPQHF.

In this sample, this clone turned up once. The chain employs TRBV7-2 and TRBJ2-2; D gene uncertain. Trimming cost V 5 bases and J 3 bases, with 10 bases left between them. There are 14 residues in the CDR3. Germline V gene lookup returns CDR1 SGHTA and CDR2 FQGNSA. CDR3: CASSRDSYTGELFF. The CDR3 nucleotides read TGTGCCAGCAGCCGTGACTCATACACCGGGGAGCTGTTTTTT.